This T cell receptor (beta chain) was captured by sequencing in a study of cytomegalovirus exposure and HLA in healthy donors. On the study more broadly: For the roughly 400 genotyped donors, about 81% fell within the Caucasian-associated ancestry cluster.

Vbeta (60) and Jbeta (13) primers were used in the PCR. TCRdb keeps only in-frame clones here, not all; method: immunoSEQ multiplex PCR. The repertoire has 130,000 to 150,000 clones, around 79% of them found once; the top ten carry roughly 2.8%. Whole-study results and caveats: Per published accounts, TCR beta sequences correctly predicted the HLA-A and HLA-B alleles of most subjects.

Comment on this clone: Its target is unknown.

The V gene's germline CDR1 is SGHDT and CDR2 YYEEEE. This CDR3 has 13 amino acids. V shed 3 bases and J shed 3 bases, with 9 bases lying between them. This rearrangement joins TRBV5-6 to TRBJ1-2, with D tentatively TRBD1 (5 bases). This clonotype was obtained from a male donor in good health and CMV-seronegative. Sample: PBMCs. CDR3: CASSWGGDYGYTF. The CDR3 DNA follows: TGTGCCAGCAGCTGGGGGGGAGACTATGGCTACACCTTC.